These 20 T cell receptor beta chains originate from one sample sequenced in a study of blood T cell repertoires in COVID-19. Generated by immunoSEQ multiplex PCR, the TCRdb table keeps only in-frame clones and is missing some. This sample has about 250,000 clones; about 89% occur once, and the top ten carry under 0.95%. Sample: peripheral blood. Receptors were obtained from a man aged 25 to 40 with acute or convalescent COVID-19.

V gene TRBV11-3 combines with J gene TRBJ1-1; 8 bases are shared with TRBD1. This CDR3 comprises 14 residues. Germline lookup yields CDR1 SGHNT and CDR2 YENEEA. With 4 bases clipped from V and 4 bases from J, the junction kept 5 bases outside the gene matches. This CDR3 reads CASSSTGVSTEAFF. CDR3 DNA sequence: TGTGCCAGCAGCTCGACAGGGGTTAGCACTGAAGCTTTCTTT.

V gene TRBV19 combines with J gene TRBJ1-1; unclear D gene. Germline assignment: CDR1 LNHDA and CDR2 SQIVND (reference sequence). The CDR3 totals 13 residues. Between the trimmed V and J ends, which lost 4 bases and 1 base, there was a span of 7 bases. The CDR3 DNA reads as TGTGCCAGTAGTACCCAGAAGAACACTGAAGCTTTCTTT. This encodes CASSTQKNTEAFF.

This clone was recorded only once. V gene TRBV29-1 combines with J gene TRBJ1-5, with a weak D call TRBD1 (6 bases). CDR3 length equals 12 residues. CDR1 and CDR2 (germline): SQVTM, ANQGSEA. Trimming cost V 6 bases and J 6 bases, with 12 bases left between them. Here the CDR3 DNA reads TGCAGCGTGGGGGGGCTAGGTCAGCCCCAGCATTTT. Protein: CSVGGLGQPQHF.

The rearrangement uses TRBV7-2 and TRBJ2-2; 8 positions agree with TRBD1. V gave up 3 bases and J gave up 5 bases; unmatched junction bases: 5. Germline CDR1 is SGHTA and CDR2 is FQGNSA. The CDR3 sequence is 15 residues long. Written as DNA, the CDR3 is TGTGCCAGCAGCTTCCGACAGGGGACGACCGGGGAGCTGTTTTTT. It encodes CASSFRQGTTGELFF.

The chain carries TRBV7-6 and TRBJ1-6; a weak D match, TRBD1 (5 bases). CDR1 is SGHVS, CDR2 FNYEAQ, per germline. This CDR3 spans 14 amino acids. The germline V and J ends were trimmed by 1 base and 8 bases, with 9 bases remaining between them. In DNA form, the CDR3 reads TGTGCCAGCAGCTTAGGGGGCCTGGATTCACCCCTCCACTTT. Its protein is CASSLGGLDSPLHF. The full variable domain, in which reference TRBV7-6 and TRBJ1-6 provide the parts outside the CDR3, is GAGVSQSPRYKVTKRGQDVALRCDPISGHVSLYWYRQALGQGPEFLTYFNYEAQQDKSGLPNDRFSAERPEGSISTLTIQRTEQRDSAMYRCASSLGGLDSPLHFGNGTRLTVT.

The chain joins TRBV3-1 (or the pseudogene TRBV3-2) to TRBJ2-7; 8 bases line up with TRBD2. The CDR3 has 13 residues. V shed 8 bases, J shed 4 bases, and the junction held 7 bases outside the gene matches. Germline V gene sequence: CDR1 LGHDT, CDR2 YNNKEL (reference sequence). CDR3 sequence reads: CASQTSGRYEQYF. The CDR3 DNA is TGTGCCAGCCAAACAAGCGGGAGATACGAGCAGTACTTC.

This chain connects TRBV18 to TRBJ1-2; D is possibly TRBD1 (5 bases). This CDR3 has 13 residues. Germline V CDR1 and CDR2: KGHSH, LQKENI. V was trimmed by 3 bases and J by 4 bases, leaving 9 bases between them. The CDR3 region has the DNA TGTGCCAGCTCACCCACAGGCACCTATGGCTACACCTTC. Its translation is CASSPTGTYGYTF.

CDR3 sequence: CASRVLRDEQFF. CDR3 nucleotide sequence: TGTGCCAGCAGGGTTCTACGGGATGAGCAGTTCTTC. The chain recombines TRBV28 with TRBJ2-1; D remains unclear. V was trimmed by 6 bases and J by 8 bases, leaving 11 bases between them. Germline V lookup: CDR1 MDHEN, CDR2 SYDVKM. The CDR3 consists of 12 residues.

This clone was detected only once. The V call is TRBV5-1, the J call TRBJ2-7; 8 bases match TRBD2. Trimming at V came to 6 bases and at J to 4 bases, leaving 12 bases not matched to a gene. Germline CDR1 reads SGHRS; CDR2 reads YFSETQ. The CDR3 is made up of 15 amino acids. The CDR3 bases are TGCGCCAGCACTCGGCGGGCGGGGGGAAAATACGAGCAGTACTTC. Protein: CASTRRAGGKYEQYF.

The chain combines TRBV6-1 with TRBJ1-2; D is undetermined. CDR1 is MNHNS, CDR2 SASEGT, per germline. The CDR3 loop spans 11 amino acids. Trimming left V 2 bases short and J 8 bases short, with 6 bases between. CDR3 nucleotide sequence: TGTGCCAGCAGTGAACAGTTCGGCTACACCTTC. It translates to CASSEQFGYTF.

This rearrangement joins TRBV28 to TRBJ1-1; 9 bases line up with TRBD1. CDR3 size: 15 residues. The V gene's germline CDR1 is MDHEN and CDR2 SYDVKM. With V trimmed by 3 bases and J by 1 base, 3 bases remained unmatched. The CDR3 DNA reads as TGTGCCAGCAGTTTGACAGGGGGGTGGAACACTGAAGCTTTCTTT. Encoded protein: CASSLTGGWNTEAFF.

The chain recombines TRBV6-5 with TRBJ2-1, with 7 bases lining up with TRBD1. Per the germline V gene, CDR1 is MNHEY and CDR2 is SVGAGI. This CDR3 region has 15 residues. The ends lost 6 bases at V and 8 bases at J; junction bases unmatched: 13. The CDR3 is CASRGTARDGHEQFF. CDR3 DNA sequence: TGTGCCAGCAGAGGGACAGCCCGAGACGGGCATGAGCAGTTCTTC.

This clone has only a few counts. The gene calls are TRBV4-1 and TRBJ2-7; D unresolved. The ends were cut back, 2 bases at V and 4 bases at J, with 9 bases in the middle. The CDR3 extends over 13 amino acids. From germline, CDR1 is MGHRA and CDR2 YSYEKL. The CDR3, as DNA: TGCGCCAGCAGCCAAATTCTCGGGTACGAGCAGTACTTC. Protein: CASSQILGYEQYF.

This sequence joins TRBV6-5 and TRBJ2-5; D not certain. The V gene's germline CDR1 is MNHEY and CDR2 SVGAGI. V was pared by 6 bases and J by 3 bases, with 17 bases between. The CDR3 totals 15 residues. The CDR3 is CASSLGVVAKETQYF. As DNA, the CDR3 is TGTGCCAGCAGCCTAGGAGTGGTGGCCAAAGAGACCCAGTACTTC.

This rearrangement joins TRBV21-1 to TRBJ1-4; TRBD1, the D gene given by the table, was not confirmed from the DNA. TRBV21-1 is flagged as a pseudogene. The CDR3 runs 23 residues. The CDR3 nucleotides are TGTGCCAGCAGCAAAAGGAGACAGGGTGTGGGGCCCAGACCAAATTGCACTAATGAAAAACTGTTTTTT. Protein sequence: CASSKRRQGVGPRPNCTNEKLFF.

This rearrangement joins TRBV30 to TRBJ2-5; no clear D gene. The CDR3 is 13 residues long. The V gene lost 0 bases and the J gene lost 5 bases, with 10 bases spanning the gap. Germline CDR1 GTSNPN, CDR2 SVGIG (reference sequence). The CDR3 region is CAWSVRVRETQYF. CDR3 DNA sequence: TGTGCCTGGAGTGTACGTGTCCGGGAGACCCAGTACTTC. Supplemented by reference TRBV30 and TRBJ2-5, the full variable domain reads SQTIHQWPATLVQPVGSPLSLECTVEGTSNPNLYWYRQAAGRGLQLLFYSVGIGQISSEVPQNLSASRPQDRQFILSSKKLLLSDSGFYLCAWSVRVRETQYFGPGTRLLVL.

The V gene is TRBV9, the J gene TRBJ1-4; no clear D gene. Per the germline V gene, CDR1 is SGDLS and CDR2 is YYNGEE. V was shortened by 4 bases and J by 8 bases, with 15 bases between the two germline ends. The CDR3 totals 14 residues. The DNA of the CDR3 is TGTGCCAGCAGCTCACTTGCGACCGGGGAAAAACTGTTTTTT. Its protein is CASSSLATGEKLFF. Supplemented by reference TRBV9 and TRBJ1-4, the full variable domain reads DSGVTQTPKHLITATGQRVTLRCSPRSGDLSVYWYQQSLDQGLQFLIQYYNGEERAKGNILERFSAQQFPDLHSELNLSSLELGDSALYFCASSSLATGEKLFFGSGTQLSVL.

The chain has TRBV11-2 and TRBJ2-2; D possibly corresponds to TRBD1 (6 bases). The CDR3 covers 14 residues. V was trimmed by 4 bases and J by 2 bases, leaving 8 bases between them. Germline values: CDR1 SGHAT, CDR2 FQNNGV. As DNA, the CDR3 is TGTGCCAGCAGCTCAGGGGTAAACACCGGGGAGCTGTTTTTT. Translated, it gives CASSSGVNTGELFF.

The rearrangement uses TRBV27 and TRBJ2-6; D unclear. V shed 3 bases and J shed 0 bases, with 6 bases lying between them. This CDR3 region has 15 residues. Germline values: CDR1 MNHEY, CDR2 SMNVEV (reference sequence). The CDR3 DNA reads TGTGCCAGCAGTTTTCTGCGCTCTGGGGCCAACGTCCTGACTTTC. Residues: CASSFLRSGANVLTF.

V usage is TRBV28 and J usage is TRBJ1-1; D gene unclear. The CDR3 runs to 14 residues. V was pared by 7 bases and J by 5 bases, with 17 bases between. Per the germline V gene, CDR1 is MDHEN and CDR2 is SYDVKM. CDR3 sequence reads: CASIHPTEFTEAFF. CDR3 nucleotide sequence: TGTGCCAGCATCCACCCAACTGAGTTTACTGAAGCTTTCTTT.